The rows below give T cell receptor beta chains drawn from one sample of a study of long-term antiretroviral therapy in people with HIV. Clones were sequenced by immunoSEQ multiplex PCR, and TCRdb holds only the in-frame ones, with some missing. This table holds about 27,000 clones, around 76% found once. Source: unsorted PBMCs, taken 0.5 years after starting antiretroviral therapy. These receptors were collected from a woman between 35 and 50 years old with HIV. Both conserved end residues are part of each CDR3. A D gene is named only where the DNA matches it firmly. Part of the rows lack a size; the others show once, few, many or a class for expanded clones.

V	size	D	J	length	DNA	CDR3
TRBV5-1	NA	NA	TRBJ1-1	14	TGCGCCAGCAGCTCCTTGGCCATGAACACTGAAGCTTTCTTT	CASSSLAMNTEAFF
TRBV10-1	NA	TRBD1	TRBJ1-2	12	TGCGCCAGAAGAGACAGGGTCCATGGCCACACCTTC	CARRDRVHGHTF
TRBV4-3	NA	NA	TRBJ2-7	13	TGCGCCAGCAGCCAAGGTGGGGCCGCCGAGCAGTACTTC	CASSQGGAAEQYF
TRBV2	NA	TRBD1	TRBJ1-4	15	TGTGCCAGCAGTCAAAGCCGGGACAGGGTTGAAAAACTGTTTTTT	CASSQSRDRVEKLFF
TRBV2	NA	NA	TRBJ2-3	14	TGTGCCAGCAAAATAGCGGAGGACACAGATACGCAGTATTTT	CASKIAEDTDTQYF
TRBV7-3	NA	TRBD1	TRBJ2-1	16	TGTGCCAGCAGCTCGGCTGTACAGGGGGCAGTGAATGAGCAGTTCTTC	CASSSAVQGAVNEQFF
TRBV11-1	few	TRBD1	TRBJ2-7	14	TGTGCCAGCAGTGACAGGGGAACGAGAGACGAGCAGTACTTC	CASSDRGTRDEQYF
TRBV30	NA	NA	TRBJ1-3	12	TGTGCCTGGAAAAAGTTTGGAAACACCATATATTTT	CAWKKFGNTIYF
TRBV19	NA	NA	TRBJ2-5	15	TGTGCCAGTAGCCCATGGGGCCGTCCTCAAGAGACCCAGTACTTC	CASSPWGRPQETQYF
TRBV7-2	NA	TRBD2	TRBJ2-7	13	TGTGCCAGCAGAGCGGGGAGCGGCAACGAGCAGTACTTC	CASRAGSGNEQYF
TRBV5-6	NA	NA	TRBJ1-1	14	TGTGCCAGCAGCTTGGGGCAGAGGGGAACTGAAGCTTTCTTT	CASSLGQRGTEAFF
TRBV6-6	few	TRBD1	TRBJ1-5	12	TGTGCCAGCAGTGTAGGGACAGGTCCCCAGCATTTT	CASSVGTGPQHF
TRBV18	NA	NA	TRBJ2-3	18	TGTGCCAGCTCACCGCTCTTAAACAGGGCCCTTAGCACAGATACGCAGTATTTT	CASSPLLNRALSTDTQYF
TRBV5-1	NA	TRBD1	TRBJ1-1	15	TGCGCCAGCAGCTTGGGACAGGGAGGGAACACTGAAGCTTTCTTT	CASSLGQGGNTEAFF
TRBV19	few	TRBD1	TRBJ1-2	18	TGTGCCAGTACCATAGGGGAATTCCAGGGGGCCTTTGGCTATGGCTACACCTTC	CASTIGEFQGAFGYGYTF
TRBV7-9	NA	TRBD1	TRBJ1-1	13	TGTGCCAGCAGCCCCGGACAGGGGGAAGAAGCTTTCTTT	CASSPGQGEEAFF
TRBV27	once	TRBD2	TRBJ2-1	16	TGTGCCAGCAGATCGCCTCTAGCGGGGGGGTACAATGAGCAGTTCTTC	CASRSPLAGGYNEQFF
TRBV19	once	NA	TRBJ1-2	13	TGTGCCAGTAGGCGCAGGGGTGTGGATGGCTACACCTTC	CASRRRGVDGYTF
TRBV5-5	NA	NA	TRBJ1-2	14	TGTGCCAGCAGCTTGAAAGGCCCGGGATTTGGCTACACCTTC	CASSLKGPGFGYTF
TRBV29-1	NA	TRBD2	TRBJ2-1	14	TGCAGCGTTGGGACTAGCGGGGTAGATGGTGAGCAGTTCTTC	CSVGTSGVDGEQFF
TRBV7-9	NA	NA	TRBJ1-4	14	TGTGCCAGCAGCTTAGACAGGGATAATGAAAAACTGTTTTTT	CASSLDRDNEKLFF
TRBV5-6	NA	TRBD1	TRBJ1-2	12	TGTGCCAGCAGTACAGGGGGAGATGGCTACACCTTC	CASSTGGDGYTF
TRBV4-2	NA	NA	TRBJ2-3	13	TGTGCCAGCACCAGGGGCGCCGGAGATACGCAGTATTTT	CASTRGAGDTQYF
TRBV4-1	NA	NA	TRBJ1-3	15	TGCGCCAGCAGCCGGTCCAGGGGACCTGGAAACACCATATATTTT	CASSRSRGPGNTIYF
TRBV21-1	NA	NA	TRBJ2-7	16	TGTGCCAGCAGCAAATTATCGGGGACAGTGCTTCACGAGCAGTACTTC	CASSKLSGTVLHEQYF
TRBV2	NA	NA	TRBJ1-1	13	TGTGCCAGCAGTGACCGTTGGGGCACTGAAGCTTTCTTT	CASSDRWGTEAFF
TRBV6-5	NA	TRBD2	TRBJ2-1	15	TGTGCCAGCACCGGTGCCGGGACTAGCAACAATGAGCAGTTCTTC	CASTGAGTSNNEQFF
TRBV7-2	NA	TRBD2	TRBJ2-1	15	TGTGCCAGCAGCTTCCGCGGGGGGGGCTACAATGAGCAGTTCTTC	CASSFRGGGYNEQFF
TRBV14	few	NA	TRBJ1-6	16	TGTGCCAGCAGCCAACTAGGGCACTCCTATAATTCACCCCTCCACTTT	CASSQLGHSYNSPLHF
TRBV7-9	NA	NA	TRBJ2-3	15	TGTGCCAGCAGCTTAGGCGGCAGACGCACAGATACGCAGTATTTT	CASSLGGRRTDTQYF
TRBV27	NA	NA	TRBJ2-3	15	TGTGCCAGCAGTTTAAGGGACTTTCACACAGATACGCAGTATTTT	CASSLRDFHTDTQYF
TRBV4-1	NA	TRBD2	TRBJ2-3	16	TGCGCCAGCAGCCAAGAATTGGCTAGCGGGGGACATAGGCAGTATTTT	CASSQELASGGHRQYF
TRBV7-9	NA	NA	TRBJ2-3	14	TGTGCCAGCAGCTCCTATACCGAGTGGGATACGCAGTATTTT	CASSSYTEWDTQYF
TRBV28	NA	TRBD2	TRBJ2-3	15	TGTGCCAGCAGTTCCTTAGCGGGGGTAGCAGATACGCAGTATTTT	CASSSLAGVADTQYF
TRBV30	NA	TRBD2	TRBJ2-7	13	TGTGCCCGGCGGACTAGCGGGGTGTACGAGCAGTACTTC	CARRTSGVYEQYF
TRBV11-2	NA	TRBD2	TRBJ2-3	19	TGTGCCAGCAGCGGGGGGACTAGCGGGGGTCCTTATAGCACAGATACGCAGTATTTT	CASSGGTSGGPYSTDTQYF
TRBV19	NA	NA	TRBJ1-1	16	TGTGCCAGTAGTATGTCCGGGGGGCGAATAGGCACTGAAGCTTTCTTT	CASSMSGGRIGTEAFF
TRBV11-1	NA	TRBD1	TRBJ1-1	14	TGTGCCAGCAGCACCGACAGGGGGGGCACTGAAGCTTTCTTT	CASSTDRGGTEAFF
TRBV7-9	NA	NA	TRBJ1-6	14	TGTGCCAGCAGCTTGTCCGGCCCCAATTCACCCCTCCACTTT	CASSLSGPNSPLHF
TRBV5-1	NA	NA	TRBJ2-1	14	TGCGCCAGCAGCTTGGGTGACATATACAATGAGCAGTTCTTC	CASSLGDIYNEQFF
TRBV28	NA	TRBD1	TRBJ1-1	14	TGTGCCAGCAGTTCCGGGACAGGGGAGTTAGAAGCTTTCTTT	CASSSGTGELEAFF
TRBV9	NA	NA	TRBJ2-3	13	TGTGCCAGCAGCGCCAGCCCGGGGCAGGCGCAGTATTTT	CASSASPGQAQYF
TRBV7-3	NA	NA	TRBJ2-7	13	TGTGCCAGCAGCTTAGAGGGTGGCTACGAGCAGTACTTC	CASSLEGGYEQYF
TRBV5-6	once	NA	TRBJ2-1	15	TGTGCCAGCAGCTCGGGAAGGGTTTGGGACGATGAGCAGTTCTTC	CASSSGRVWDDEQFF
TRBV11-2	NA	NA	TRBJ1-5	11	TGTGCCAGCAGCCCTCGTCAGCCCCAGCATTTT	CASSPRQPQHF